This is a list of T cell receptor beta chains from one sample in a study of shared clonotypes between healthy human individuals. TCRdb keeps only in-frame clones here, not all; method: immunoSEQ multiplex PCR. The sample contains some 980,000 clones, more than 75% of which appear only once. The sequencing sample was made of memory CD4+ T cells sorted from blood. The receptors shown here come from a man younger than 35 in good health. Both conserved end residues are part of each CDR3. The D gene is left open where the match is weak. A clone size is listed for some rows: how often the clone was seen (once, few, many), or a class if it is expanded.

. | TRBJ1-1 | . | TRBV29-1 | CSVKDNTEAFF | TGCAGCGTTAAAGATAACACTGAAGCTTTCTTT
. | TRBJ2-7 | . | TRBV29-1 | CSVADSYEQYF | TGCAGCGTCGCGGACAGCTACGAGCAGTACTTC
. | TRBJ2-5 | TRBD2 | TRBV7-7 | CASSRGVAGLETQYF | TGTGCTAGCAGCCGGGGGGTAGCGGGGTTGGAGACCCAGTACTTC
few | TRBJ1-1 | TRBD1 | TRBV30 | CAWSRQGRTEAFF | TGTGCCTGGAGTAGACAGGGGAGAACTGAAGCTTTCTTT
. | TRBJ2-7 | . | TRBV7-8 | CASSAQGLEQYF | TGTGCCAGCAGCGCCCAGGGGCTCGAGCAGTACTTC
once | TRBJ1-5 | TRBD1 | TRBV6-1 | CASSAAGGNQPQHF | TGTGCCAGCAGTGCCGCAGGGGGGAATCAGCCCCAGCATTTT
few | TRBJ2-3 | TRBD1 | TRBV7-7 | CASSLGTGGADTQYF | TGTGCTAGCAGCTTAGGTACAGGGGGCGCGGATACGCAGTATTTT
. | TRBJ2-7 | . | TRBV28 | CASTQRRVGYEQYF | TGTGCCAGCACCCAACGGAGAGTTGGCTACGAGCAGTACTTC
. | TRBJ1-2 | TRBD1 | TRBV6-5 | CASSPRDRPNYGYTF | TGTGCCAGCAGTCCTCGGGACAGGCCTAACTATGGCTACACCTTC
. | TRBJ1-5 | TRBD1 | TRBV18 | CASSRTGNQPQHF | TGTGCCAGCTCACGGACAGGGAACCAGCCCCAGCATTTT
. | TRBJ2-2 | . | TRBV9 | CASSESPGLSSGELFF | TGTGCCAGCAGCGAGAGTCCGGGACTCTCTTCCGGGGAGCTGTTTTTT
once | TRBJ1-2 | . | TRBV7-3 | CASSLNPGGYGYTF | TGTGCCAGCAGCTTAAACCCGGGAGGGTATGGCTACACCTTC
. | TRBJ2-2 | TRBD2 | TRBV9 | CASSVRTSGSGGELFF | TGTGCCAGCAGCGTAAGGACTAGCGGGAGTGGCGGGGAGCTGTTTTTT
. | TRBJ1-3 | . | TRBV19 | CASSITMTRTSGNTIYF | TGTGCCAGTAGTATAACCATGACGCGAACGTCTGGGAACACCATATATTTT
. | TRBJ2-4 | TRBD1 | TRBV19 | CASTGGGQGYGAKNIQYF | TGTGCCAGTACAGGTGGGGGACAGGGGTATGGGGCCAAAAACATTCAGTACTTC
. | TRBJ1-4 | TRBD1 | TRBV7-7 | CASSSDRGRPLFF | TGTGCTAGCAGCTCCGACAGGGGGCGGCCCCTGTTTTTT
. | TRBJ2-7 | . | TRBV2 | CASSVTAAEQYF | TGTGCCAGCAGTGTTACAGCGGCCGAGCAGTACTTC
. | TRBJ1-6 | . | TRBV6-1 | CASSLTGADSPLHF | TGTGCCAGCAGTTTAACAGGAGCCGATTCACCCCTCCACTTT
. | TRBJ1-2 | TRBD1 | TRBV6-5 | CASSFTGGDYGYTF | TGTGCCAGCAGTTTCACAGGGGGGGACTATGGCTACACCTTC
. | TRBJ1-1 | TRBD1 | TRBV7-8 | CASSPDRGSGRTEAFF | TGTGCCAGCAGCCCGGACAGGGGGTCGGGGAGAACTGAAGCTTTCTTT
. | TRBJ1-2 | . | TRBV7-9 | CASSLVGGSTNYGYTF | TGTGCCAGCAGCTTAGTGGGGGGCTCAACTAACTATGGCTACACCTTC
. | TRBJ2-3 | . | TRBV7-3 | CASSSRGAAPDTQYF | TGTGCCAGCAGCTCACGTGGAGCGGCTCCAGATACGCAGTATTTT
. | TRBJ1-2 | . | TRBV4-3 | CASSQGGSGPTANYGYTF | TGCGCCAGCAGCCAAGGAGGAAGCGGGCCGACAGCTAACTATGGCTACACCTTC
. | TRBJ2-3 | . | TRBV9 | CASTLGGGVDTQYF | TGTGCCAGCACCCTGGGTGGGGGCGTGGATACGCAGTATTTT
. | TRBJ2-2 | TRBD1 | TRBV6-5 | CASRNRGSNTGELFF | TGTGCCAGCAGGAACAGGGGATCGAACACCGGGGAGCTGTTTTTT
. | TRBJ2-1 | TRBD2 | TRBV5-1 | CASSLRAGGPGGNEQFF | TGCGCCAGCAGCTTGCGAGCGGGGGGGCCGGGTGGAAATGAGCAGTTCTTC
. | TRBJ1-2 | TRBD1 | TRBV7-2 | CASSQDRVRGYTF | TGTGCCAGCAGCCAGGACAGGGTGCGGGGCTACACCTTC
few | TRBJ1-5 | . | TRBV30 | CAWSGEVYEAQHF | TGTGCCTGGAGTGGCGAAGTTTATGAGGCCCAGCATTTT
few | TRBJ2-3 | TRBD2 | TRBV5-8 | CASSFETSGMVPDTQYF | TGTGCCAGCAGCTTTGAGACTAGCGGGATGGTCCCAGATACGCAGTATTTT
. | TRBJ1-2 | . | TRBV5-1 | CASSEGHPYGYTF | TGCGCCAGCAGCGAGGGACACCCCTATGGCTACACCTTC
once | TRBJ1-2 | TRBD1 | TRBV29-1 | CSVGDRGFNGYTF | TGCAGCGTTGGCGACAGGGGGTTCAATGGCTACACCTTC
. | TRBJ1-5 | TRBD1 | TRBV6-1 | CASSDSPGGQPQHF | TGTGCCAGCAGTGACAGCCCAGGGGGTCAGCCCCAGCATTTT
. | TRBJ2-3 | TRBD1 | TRBV4-1 | CASSQAGQGQADTQYF | TGCGCCAGCAGCCAAGCGGGACAGGGGCAAGCAGATACGCAGTATTTT
few | TRBJ2-3 | . | TRBV5-4 | CASSLYRRAGTDTQYF | TGTGCCAGCAGCTTGTATCGCAGGGCCGGAACAGATACGCAGTATTTT
. | TRBJ1-4 | . | TRBV4-1 | CASSSLFGPNEKLFF | TGCGCCAGCAGCTCGCTCTTCGGGCCCAATGAAAAACTGTTTTTT
. | TRBJ2-7 | . | TRBV11-2 | CASSLFRQAGEQYF | TGTGCCAGCAGCTTGTTCAGACAGGCGGGCGAGCAGTACTTC
. | TRBJ2-3 | TRBD2 | TRBV2 | CASSEGTSRTTDTQYF | TGTGCCAGCAGCGAGGGGACTAGCAGGACGACAGATACGCAGTATTTT
. | TRBJ1-2 | TRBD1 | TRBV4-3 | CASNPGGASYGYTF | TGCGCCAGCAACCCAGGGGGCGCGAGCTATGGCTACACCTTC
. | TRBJ2-1 | . | TRBV6-4 | CASSEIYGVGNEQFF | TGTGCCAGCAGTGAGATCTACGGGGTAGGCAATGAGCAGTTCTTC
. | TRBJ1-6 | . | TRBV6-1 | CASSDRTNNSPLHF | TGTGCCAGCAGTGATAGGACTAACAATTCACCCCTCCACTTT
few | TRBJ2-6 | . | TRBV5-1 | CASSLYSSSGANVLTF | TGCGCCAGCAGCTTGTACTCGAGCTCTGGGGCCAACGTCCTGACTTTC